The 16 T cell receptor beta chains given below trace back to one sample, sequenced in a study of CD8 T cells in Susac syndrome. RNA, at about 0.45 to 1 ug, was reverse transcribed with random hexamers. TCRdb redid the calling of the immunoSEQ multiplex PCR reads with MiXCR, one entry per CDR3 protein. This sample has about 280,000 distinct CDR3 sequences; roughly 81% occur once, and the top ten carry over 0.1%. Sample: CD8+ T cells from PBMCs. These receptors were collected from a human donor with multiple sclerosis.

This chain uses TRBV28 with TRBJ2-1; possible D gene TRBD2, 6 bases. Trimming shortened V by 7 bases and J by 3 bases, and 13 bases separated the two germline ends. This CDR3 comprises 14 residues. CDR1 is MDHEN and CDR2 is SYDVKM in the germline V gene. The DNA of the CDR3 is TGTGCCAGCACGGGGGTCCGCCGCTACAATGAGCAGTTCTTC. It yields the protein CASTGVRRYNEQFF.

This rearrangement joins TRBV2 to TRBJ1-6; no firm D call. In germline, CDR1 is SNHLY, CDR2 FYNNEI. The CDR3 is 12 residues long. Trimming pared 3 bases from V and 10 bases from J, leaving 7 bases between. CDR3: CASSELISPLHF. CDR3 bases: TGTGCCAGCAGTGAGCTTATCTCACCCCTCCACTTT.

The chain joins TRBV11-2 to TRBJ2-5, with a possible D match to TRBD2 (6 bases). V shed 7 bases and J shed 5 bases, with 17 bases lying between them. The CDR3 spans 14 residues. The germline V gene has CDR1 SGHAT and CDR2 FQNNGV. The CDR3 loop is CASKFRGLQETQYF. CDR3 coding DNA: TGTGCCAGCAAATTTAGGGGACTCCAGGAGACCCAGTACTTC. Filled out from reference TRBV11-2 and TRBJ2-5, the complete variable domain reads EAGVAQSPRYKIIEKRQSVAFWCNPISGHATLYWYQQILGQGPKLLIQFQNNGVVDDSQLPKDRFSAERLKGVDSTLKIQPAKLEDSAVYLCASKFRGLQETQYFGPGTRLLVL.

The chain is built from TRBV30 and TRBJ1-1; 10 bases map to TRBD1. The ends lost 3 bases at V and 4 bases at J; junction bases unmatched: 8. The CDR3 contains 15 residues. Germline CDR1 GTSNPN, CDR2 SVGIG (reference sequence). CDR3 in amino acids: CAWRPRDRGGTEAFF. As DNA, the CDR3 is TGTGCCTGGAGGCCCCGGGACAGGGGAGGCACTGAAGCTTTCTTT.

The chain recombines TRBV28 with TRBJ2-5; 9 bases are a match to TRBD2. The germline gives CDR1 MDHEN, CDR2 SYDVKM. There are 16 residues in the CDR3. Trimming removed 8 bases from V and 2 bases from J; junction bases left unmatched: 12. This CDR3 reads CASFGDRLAEQETQYF. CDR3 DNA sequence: TGTGCCAGCTTCGGCGACAGACTAGCGGAACAAGAGACCCAGTACTTC.

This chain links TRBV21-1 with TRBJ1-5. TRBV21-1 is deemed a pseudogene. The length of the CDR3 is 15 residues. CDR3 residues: CASSKGALPGQPQHF. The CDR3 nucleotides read TGTGCCAGCAGCAAAGGGGCCCTACCGGGGCAGCCCCAGCATTTT.

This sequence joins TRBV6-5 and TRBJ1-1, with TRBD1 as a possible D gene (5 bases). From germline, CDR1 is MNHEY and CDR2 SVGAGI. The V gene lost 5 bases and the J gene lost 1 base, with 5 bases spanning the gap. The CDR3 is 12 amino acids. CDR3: CASSGQNTEAFF. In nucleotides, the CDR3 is TGTGCCAGCAGTGGACAGAACACTGAAGCTTTCTTT.

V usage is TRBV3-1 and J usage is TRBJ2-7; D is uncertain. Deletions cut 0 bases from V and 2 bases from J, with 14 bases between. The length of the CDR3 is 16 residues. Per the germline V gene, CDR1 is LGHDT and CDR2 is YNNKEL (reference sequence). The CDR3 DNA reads TGTGCCAGCAGCCAAGAGGCCAGCGCCCTCCCCTACGAGCAGTACTTC. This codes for CASSQEASALPYEQYF.

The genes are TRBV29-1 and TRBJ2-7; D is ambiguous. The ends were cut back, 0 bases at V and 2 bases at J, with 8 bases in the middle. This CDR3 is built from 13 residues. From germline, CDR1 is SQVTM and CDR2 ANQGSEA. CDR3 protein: CSVEDTLTYEQYF. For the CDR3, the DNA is TGCAGCGTTGAAGATACACTGACCTACGAGCAGTACTTC.

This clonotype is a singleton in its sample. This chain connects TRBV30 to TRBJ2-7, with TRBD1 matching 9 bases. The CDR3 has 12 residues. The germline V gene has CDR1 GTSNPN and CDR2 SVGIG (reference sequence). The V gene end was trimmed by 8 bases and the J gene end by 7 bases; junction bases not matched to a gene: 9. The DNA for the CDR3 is TGTGCCGGAGAACAGGGGGCCCAAGAGCAGTACTTC. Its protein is CAGEQGAQEQYF.

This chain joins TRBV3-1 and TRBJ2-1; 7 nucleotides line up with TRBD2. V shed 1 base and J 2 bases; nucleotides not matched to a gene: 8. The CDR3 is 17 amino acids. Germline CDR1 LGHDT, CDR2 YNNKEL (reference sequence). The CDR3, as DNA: TGTGCCAGCAGCCAAGGCTGGGGGAGGGCCACCTACAATGAGCAGTTCTTC. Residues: CASSQGWGRATYNEQFF.

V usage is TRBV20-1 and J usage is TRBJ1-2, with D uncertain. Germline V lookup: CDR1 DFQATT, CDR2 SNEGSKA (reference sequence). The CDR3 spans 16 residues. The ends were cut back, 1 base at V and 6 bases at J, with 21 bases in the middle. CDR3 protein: CSARVPTLFRIHGYTF. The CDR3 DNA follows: TGCAGTGCTAGAGTTCCGACCCTCTTTAGGATTCATGGCTACACCTTC.

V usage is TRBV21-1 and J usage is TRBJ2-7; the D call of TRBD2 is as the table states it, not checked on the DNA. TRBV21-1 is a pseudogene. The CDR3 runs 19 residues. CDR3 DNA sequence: TGTGCCAGCAGCAACATCGGACTTCGACATATAGCGGGAGTCAACGAGCAGTACTTC. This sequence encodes CASSNIGLRHIAGVNEQYF.

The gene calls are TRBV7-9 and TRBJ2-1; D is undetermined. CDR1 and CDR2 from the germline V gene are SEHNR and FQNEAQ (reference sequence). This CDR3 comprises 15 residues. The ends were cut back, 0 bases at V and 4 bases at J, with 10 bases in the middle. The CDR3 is CASSLAQLLYNEQFF. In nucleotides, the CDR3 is TGTGCCAGCAGCTTAGCGCAGCTTCTATACAATGAGCAGTTCTTC.

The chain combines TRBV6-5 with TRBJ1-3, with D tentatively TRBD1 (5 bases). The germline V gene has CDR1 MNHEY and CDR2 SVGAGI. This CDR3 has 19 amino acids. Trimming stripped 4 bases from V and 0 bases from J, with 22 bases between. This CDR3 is CASSLSPTSGTASGNTIYF. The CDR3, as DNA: TGTGCCAGCAGTTTATCGCCTACTTCCGGGACGGCCTCTGGAAACACCATATATTTT.

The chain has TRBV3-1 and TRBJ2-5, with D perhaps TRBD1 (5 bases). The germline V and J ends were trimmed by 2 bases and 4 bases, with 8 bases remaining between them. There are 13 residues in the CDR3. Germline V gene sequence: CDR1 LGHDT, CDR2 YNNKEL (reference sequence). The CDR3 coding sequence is TGTGCCAGCAGCCAATTTCAGGGAGAGACCCAGTACTTC. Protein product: CASSQFQGETQYF.